A selection of T cell receptor beta chains follows, all from one sample in a study of Ad26.COV2.S vaccination and SARS-CoV-2 variants. The table came from immunoSEQ multiplex PCR; TCRdb's copy has only in-frame clones and leaves some out. This repertoire shows under 600,000 clones, 80% to 90% found once; its top ten account for 1.5% to 2%. The specimen was peripheral blood, collected in a trial of Ad26.COV2.S vaccine versus placebo. These receptors all stem from a person aged 18 to 65 who received the Ad26.COV2.S COVID-19 vaccine or a placebo. Each CDR3 is given with its conserved first and last residue. D genes are given only for firm matches. Rows may omit the clone size; those that give it use once, few, many or a size class.

J gene | V gene | D gene | clone size | CDR3 DNA | CDR3 protein
TRBJ1-1 | TRBV4-2 | TRBD1 | - | TGTGCCAGCAGCCAAGATTCCCCCCCGACAGGGAAGGACACTGAAGCTTTCTTT | CASSQDSPPTGKDTEAFF
TRBJ2-7 | TRBV2 | - | - | TGTGCCAGCTCCAGGCTAAACTACGAGCAGTACTTC | CASSRLNYEQYF
TRBJ1-4 | TRBV5-4 | - | - | TGTGCCAGCAGCTGGGGGGGCAGGGGAACTAATGAAAAACTGTTTTTT | CASSWGGRGTNEKLFF
TRBJ1-1 | TRBV28 | TRBD1 | - | TGTGCCAGCAGCACACAGGGGCGCACTGAAGCTTTCTTT | CASSTQGRTEAFF
TRBJ2-1 | TRBV3-1/TRBV3-2 | - | - | TGTGCCAGCAGCCAAGAAGGGGGGGATTACAATGAGCAGTTCTTC | CASSQEGGDYNEQFF
TRBJ2-1 | TRBV5-1 | TRBD2 | once | TGCGCCACCTCATCGGGGGGAACCTACAATGAGCAGTTCTTC | CATSSGGTYNEQFF
TRBJ2-7 | TRBV11-3 | - | - | TGTGCCAGCAGCTTCCAGGTAGGATCCGAGCAGTACTTC | CASSFQVGSEQYF
TRBJ2-5 | TRBV10-2 | TRBD2 | - | TGCGCCAGCAGGCCTAGCGGAGTCAAACAAGAGACCCAGTACTTC | CASRPSGVKQETQYF
TRBJ2-7 | TRBV27 | - | - | TGTGCCAGCAGTTTGTATGGGGCGCGGGACGAGCAGTACTTC | CASSLYGARDEQYF
TRBJ2-3 | TRBV5-1 | - | - | TGCGCCAGCAGCTTGGGGGAGGCAGGCACAGATACGCAGTATTTT | CASSLGEAGTDTQYF
TRBJ1-2 | TRBV14 | TRBD1 | - | TGTGCCAGCAGCCGTACCCCCGGGACAGGGTATGGCTACACCTTC | CASSRTPGTGYGYTF
TRBJ1-2 | TRBV7-9 | - | - | TGTGCCAGCAGCCCGCCGGCGGGGGCTAATGGCTACACCTTC | CASSPPAGANGYTF
TRBJ1-1 | TRBV20-1 | - | once | TGCAGTGCCCATCCGGCGGGGGGCGCTTTCTTT | CSAHPAGGAFF
TRBJ2-1 | TRBV9 | - | - | TGTGCCAGCAGCCCTACGACTGGCAATGAGCAGTTCTTC | CASSPTTGNEQFF
TRBJ1-5 | TRBV18 | - | - | TGTGCCAGCTCACCCATGGGGAAGAATCAGCCCCAGCATTTT | CASSPMGKNQPQHF
TRBJ1-4 | TRBV9 | - | - | TGTGCCAGCAGCGGCAGGGGAGGGAGTGAAAAACTGTTTTTT | CASSGRGGSEKLFF